The table lists the clone carrying this T cell receptor beta chain with a count of one. This CDR3 has 17 residues. Germline V gene sequence: CDR1 MGHRA, CDR2 YSYEKL. Trimming at V came to 3 bases and at J to 2 bases, leaving 7 bases not matched to a gene. Libraries were prepared by immunoSEQ multiplex PCR; TCRdb keeps only in-frame clonotypes and omits some of them. The data show 300,000 to 400,000 clones, with approximately 86% seen just once and 2.5% to 3.5% held by the top ten. This sample is drawn from a study of blood T cell repertoires in COVID-19. Across the study: Both acute and convalescent COVID-19 samples were obtained from the United States, Italy and Spain. The cDNA or gDNA used as material had been derived from T cells, B-cell-depleted T cells, or PBMCs.

The material sequenced was peripheral blood. The source of this sequence is a human donor in a cohort sampled during active COVID-19. J is TRBJ2-1 and V is TRBV4-1, with TRBD2 matching 10 bases. The CDR3 coding sequence is TGCGCCAGCAGCCACACGAGCGGGAGGGCCCCCTACAATGAGCAGTTCTTC. Translating gives CASSHTSGRAPYNEQFF.